The text below deals with one T cell receptor beta chain. What it recognizes is unknown. Together with a sample-barcoded 5' primer, a J-beta primer mix was included in a second PCR lasting about 7 to 11 cycles. Each single sample gave us at least 3 million CDR3-containing paired-end reads. In TCRdb, the 5' RACE reads were re-called with MiXCR into one record per CDR3 protein. The data show about 1.4 million distinct CDR3 sequences, almost 60% seen once. Trimming removed 0 bases at V and 5 bases at J, with 20 bases between. Germline CDR1 reads SGHNT; CDR2 reads YYREEE (reference sequence). The length of the CDR3 is 17 residues. The sample belongs to a study of blood T cells in healthy people across ages. Study observations and caveats: Age showed a roughly linear inverse relationship with TCR beta diversity per million T cells. Since the PBMCs were unsorted, naive and antigen-experienced cells could not be conclusively compared. Diversity of TCR beta correlated strongly with naive T cell percentage.

Sequencing input: blood. The chain carries TRBV5-4 and TRBJ2-5, with D hard to call. This clonotype was sampled from a man aged 18 to 30 in good health. The CDR3 bases are TGTGCCAGCAGCTTGGAGAAGGGCTCCGTACGGTCTGAGACCCAGTACTTC. Translated: CASSLEKGSVRSETQYF.